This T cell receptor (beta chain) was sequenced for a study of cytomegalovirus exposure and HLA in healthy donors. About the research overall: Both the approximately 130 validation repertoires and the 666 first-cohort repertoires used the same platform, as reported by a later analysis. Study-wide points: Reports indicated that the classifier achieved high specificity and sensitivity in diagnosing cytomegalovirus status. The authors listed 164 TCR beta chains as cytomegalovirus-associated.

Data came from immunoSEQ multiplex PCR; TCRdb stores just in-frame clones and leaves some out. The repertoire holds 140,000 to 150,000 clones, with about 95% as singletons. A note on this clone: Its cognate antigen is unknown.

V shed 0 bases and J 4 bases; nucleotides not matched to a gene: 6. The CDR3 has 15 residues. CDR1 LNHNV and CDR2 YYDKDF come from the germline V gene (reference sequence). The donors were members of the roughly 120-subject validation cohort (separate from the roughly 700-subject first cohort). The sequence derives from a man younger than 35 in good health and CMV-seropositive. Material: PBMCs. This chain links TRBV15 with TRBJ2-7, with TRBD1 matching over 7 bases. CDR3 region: CATSRDRATGYEQYF. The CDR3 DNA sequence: TGTGCCACCAGCAGAGATCGCGCGACAGGGTACGAGCAGTACTTC.